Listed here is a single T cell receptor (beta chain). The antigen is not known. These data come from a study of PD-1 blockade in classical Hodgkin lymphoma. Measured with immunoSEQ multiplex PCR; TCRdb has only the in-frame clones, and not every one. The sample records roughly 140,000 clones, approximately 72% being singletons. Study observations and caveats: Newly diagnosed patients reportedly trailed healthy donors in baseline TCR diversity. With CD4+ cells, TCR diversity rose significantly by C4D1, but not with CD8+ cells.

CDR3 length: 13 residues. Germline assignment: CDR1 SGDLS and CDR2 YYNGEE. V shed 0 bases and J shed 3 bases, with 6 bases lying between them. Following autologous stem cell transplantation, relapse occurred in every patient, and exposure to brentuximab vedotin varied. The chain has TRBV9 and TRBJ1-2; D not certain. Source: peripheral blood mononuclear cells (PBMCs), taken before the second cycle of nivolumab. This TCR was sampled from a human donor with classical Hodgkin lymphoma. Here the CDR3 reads CASSVAGYYGYTF. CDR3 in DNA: TGTGCCAGCAGCGTAGCGGGGTACTATGGCTACACCTTC.